The next 13 T cell receptor beta chains were all read from a single sample in a study of blood T cells in healthy people across ages. Primed by a sample-barcoded 5' primer and a J-beta primer mix, a second PCR proceeded for about 6 to 11 cycles. TCRdb independently ran MiXCR on the 5' RACE reads; one entry per CDR3 protein. The sample has 1.8 million or so distinct CDR3 sequences, 39% seen once. Sequencing was done on a sample of blood. The source is a human donor in good health.

On this clonotype: Just one base apart from a much larger clone, this may be a read error. The chain is built from TRBV13 and TRBJ2-4; possibly TRBD1 for D (5 bases). The DNA end lines up better with TRBJ2-7; the J call may be wrong. The length of the CDR3 is 11 residues. In germline, CDR1 is PRHDT, CDR2 FYEKMQ (reference sequence). This CDR3 is CASSQGVEQYF. The DNA for the CDR3 is TGTGCCAGCAGCCAAGGGGTCGAGCAGTACTTC.

The genes are TRBV6-5 and TRBJ2-1, with 8 bases identical to TRBD2. The CDR3 is 14 amino acids. Germline lookup yields CDR1 MNHEY and CDR2 SVGAGI. After removal of 5 bases from V and 5 bases from J, the junction contained 5 bases not matched to a gene. The CDR3 nucleotides read TGTGCCAGCAGTCCCCGGGGGGGTAACAATGAGCAGTTCTTC. Encoded protein: CASSPRGGNNEQFF.

This clonotype was seen a handful of times. This rearrangement joins TRBV5-1 to TRBJ1-2; weak D call: TRBD1 (5 bases). Trimming cost V 0 bases and J 4 bases, with 13 bases left between them. Germline CDR1 reads SGHRS; CDR2 reads YFSETQ. This CDR3 region has 15 residues. The CDR3, as DNA: TGCGCCAGCAGCTTGGGATCACCAGGGAGCTATGGCTACACCTTC. This sequence encodes CASSLGSPGSYGYTF.

V and J are TRBV29-1 and TRBJ1-1; possibly TRBD1 for D (6 bases). V shed 4 bases and J shed 11 bases, with 14 bases lying between them. Germline V gene data show CDR1 as SQVTM and CDR2 as ANQGSEA. There are 11 residues in the CDR3. The CDR3 protein is CSVGVTGKAFF. In DNA, the CDR3 is TGCAGCGTTGGCGTTACAGGGAAGGCTTTCTTT.

The V call is TRBV5-6, the J call TRBJ2-7; no clear D. CDR1 SGHDT and CDR2 YYEEEE come from the germline V gene. The length of the CDR3 is 12 residues. V shed 2 bases and J shed 6 bases, with 9 bases lying between them. This CDR3 is CASSFSWGEQYF. CDR3 bases: TGTGCCAGCAGCTTCAGTTGGGGCGAGCAGTACTTC.

This chain joins TRBV7-3 and TRBJ2-1; TRBD1 aligns across 7 bases. TRBJ2-7 explains the end of the DNA better; the J call may be wrong. There are 17 residues in the CDR3. CDR1 is SGHTA, CDR2 FQGTGA, per germline. The CDR3 DNA reads TGTGCCAGCAGCTTAATTGGGGGACAGTACTCCTACAATGAGCAGTACTTC. This sequence encodes CASSLIGGQYSYNEQYF.

The rearrangement uses TRBV6-2 or TRBV6-3 and TRBJ1-5; tentatively, D is TRBD1 (6 bases). The germline V and J ends were trimmed by 5 bases and 2 bases, with 22 bases remaining between them. The germline V gene encodes CDR1 MNHEY and CDR2 SVGEGT. CDR3 length: 18 residues. In nucleotides, the CDR3 is TGTGCCAGCAGTGACCGACAGGACTTCCCGACTGGCAATCAGCCCCAGCATTTT. Protein sequence: CASSDRQDFPTGNQPQHF.

J is TRBJ1-1 and V is TRBV10-3; a possible D gene is TRBD1 (5 bases). Germline loops: CDR1 ENHRY, CDR2 SYGVKD. The CDR3 is 17 residues long. Trimming removed 2 bases at V and 0 bases at J, with 16 bases between. For the CDR3, the DNA is TGTGCCATCAGTGAGGAGGGGCTAAGGCTGATGAACACTGAAGCTTTCTTT. Residues: CAISEEGLRLMNTEAFF.

This clonotype turned up a few times. This chain joins TRBV20-1 and TRBJ1-2; 8 bases align to TRBD1. The CDR3 covers 14 residues. The germline V gene has CDR1 DFQATT and CDR2 SNEGSKA (reference sequence). Trimming took 1 base from V and 5 from J; bases not matched to a gene: 6. CDR3 loop: CSARAGQGDYGYTF. For the CDR3, the DNA is TGCAGTGCTAGAGCAGGACAGGGCGATTATGGCTACACCTTC.

This clonotype was detected only a few times. The V and J genes are TRBV20-1 and TRBJ2-3, with 9 nucleotides matching TRBD2. The CDR3 extends over 15 amino acids. Trimming took 5 bases from V and 2 from J; bases not matched to a gene: 8. CDR1 and CDR2 (germline): DFQATT, SNEGSKA (reference sequence). The CDR3 nucleotides are TGCAGTGCTCGCTCGCAGCGGGGGGCCACAGATACGCAGTATTTT. Residues: CSARSQRGATDTQYF.

V is TRBV18 and J is TRBJ1-2; the match to TRBD1 covers 8 bases. Trimming removed 1 base from V and 8 bases from J; junction bases left unmatched: 12. CDR1 and CDR2 (germline): KGHSH, LQKENI. The CDR3 spans 16 residues. The chain's CDR3 is CASSPRVETGVLGYTF. CDR3 DNA sequence: TGTGCCAGCTCACCACGAGTCGAGACAGGGGTATTAGGCTACACCTTC.

This sequence joins TRBV4-3 and TRBJ2-7, with D hard to call. V dropped 3 bases and J dropped 5 bases, with 14 bases sitting between them. The CDR3 totals 14 residues. Per germline, CDR1 LGHNA and CDR2 YSLEER. The CDR3 protein is CASSQNRALDEQYF. As DNA, the CDR3 is TGCGCCAGCAGCCAGAACCGAGCCCTGGACGAGCAGTACTTC.

The chain links TRBV20-1 to TRBJ2-3, with 7 bases aligning to TRBD2. CDR3 length: 14 residues. Trimming cost V 1 base and J 5 bases; bases outside gene matches: 6. The V gene's germline CDR1 is DFQATT and CDR2 SNEGSKA (reference sequence). The DNA of the CDR3 is TGCAGTGCTAGAGTTGCGGGGGTAGGAGATACGCAGTATTTT. This translates into CSARVAGVGDTQYF.